This entry lists 9 T cell receptor beta chains sequenced from one sample in a study of cytomegalovirus exposure and HLA in healthy donors. The primer mix had 60 Vbeta and 13 Jbeta primers. The method was immunoSEQ multiplex PCR; TCRdb's version includes in-frame clones alone and lacks a portion of them. The table for this sample gives 95,000 to 150,000 clones. Sequenced sample: PBMCs. All receptors come from a man younger than 35 in good health and CMV-seronegative.

The chain employs TRBV19 and TRBJ2-1; possible D gene TRBD2, 5 bases. Germline V gene lookup returns CDR1 LNHDA and CDR2 SQIVND (reference sequence). Trimming shortened V by 2 bases and J by 7 bases, and 15 bases separated the two germline ends. This CDR3 comprises 15 residues. Here the CDR3 reads CASSIRDLVGNEQFF. CDR3 in DNA: TGTGCCAGTAGTATACGGGATTTAGTCGGGAATGAGCAGTTCTTC.

The rearrangement uses TRBV9 and TRBJ2-1, with 7 bases lining up with TRBD1. This CDR3 has 16 residues. V dropped 6 bases and J dropped 0; count of bases not matched to a gene: 9. CDR1 is SGDLS, CDR2 YYNGEE, per germline. Here the CDR3 DNA reads TGTGCCAGCACCTTTGGACAGGTCGACTCCTACAATGAGCAGTTCTTC. Translating gives CASTFGQVDSYNEQFF. Using reference TRBV9 and TRBJ2-1 for the parts outside the CDR3, the full variable domain is DSGVTQTPKHLITATGQRVTLRCSPRSGDLSVYWYQQSLDQGLQFLIQYYNGEERAKGNILERFSAQQFPDLHSELNLSSLELGDSALYFCASTFGQVDSYNEQFFGPGTRLTVL.

The chain joins TRBV28 to TRBJ2-5, with TRBD2 matching over 8 bases. The DNA end is more similar to TRBJ2-7, so the J call may be wrong. The germline CDR1 and CDR2 sequences are MDHEN and SYDVKM. The CDR3 covers 13 residues. CDR3 sequence: CASSFSLAGEQYF. The CDR3 nucleotides read TGTGCCAGCAGTTTTAGCCTAGCGGGCGAGCAGTACTTC.

This chain connects TRBV4-1 to TRBJ1-2, with D perhaps TRBD1 (5 bases). Germline V gene sequence: CDR1 MGHRA, CDR2 YSYEKL. Trimming removed 0 bases at V and 0 bases at J, with 8 bases between. CDR3 length equals 15 residues. CDR3 in amino acids: CASSQDPTANYGYTF. The CDR3 nucleotides are TGCGCCAGCAGCCAAGACCCGACAGCTAACTATGGCTACACCTTC.

CDR3 residues: CASSPRGASESYEQYF. The CDR3 DNA follows: TGTGCCAGCTCACCGCGGGGGGCTAGCGAGAGCTACGAGCAGTACTTC. The chain is built from TRBV18 and TRBJ2-7; TRBD2 agrees at 8 bases. J lost 3 bases, V lost 3 bases, and 10 bases had no gene match. The length of the CDR3 is 16 residues. Germline CDR1 and CDR2: KGHSH and LQKENI.

The V and J genes are TRBV5-1 and TRBJ1-2; weak D call: TRBD1 (6 bases). Trimming took 2 bases from V and 6 from J, leaving 11 bases between them. The CDR3 extends over 13 amino acids. Germline V lookup: CDR1 SGHRS, CDR2 YFSETQ. The CDR3 nucleotides are TGCGCCAGCAGCTTTCAGGGGTCAAATGGCTACACCTTC. Encoded protein: CASSFQGSNGYTF.

The V call is TRBV14, the J call TRBJ2-3; D gene uncertain. This CDR3 is 12 amino acids long. Germline V gene data show CDR1 as SGHDN and CDR2 as FVKESK. Between the trimmed V and J ends, which lost 4 bases and 6 bases, there was a span of 8 bases. The CDR3 is CASSPLGDTQYF. DNA for the CDR3: TGTGCCAGCAGCCCTCTCGGTGATACGCAGTATTTT.

The rearrangement links TRBV5-1 to TRBJ2-2; 7 bases line up with TRBD1. Trimming at V came to 0 bases and at J to 2 bases, leaving 10 bases not matched to a gene. CDR3 size: 18 residues. CDR1 is SGHRS and CDR2 is YFSETQ in the germline V gene. The CDR3 DNA reads TGCGCCAGCAGCTTGGGTCCCGACAGGGTTTTTAACACCGGGGAGCTGTTTTTT. This translates into CASSLGPDRVFNTGELFF.

The V and J genes are TRBV30 and TRBJ1-1; D is unresolved. The ends were cut back, 0 bases at V and 1 base at J, with 6 bases in the middle. The length of the CDR3 is 13 residues. Germline V gene sequence: CDR1 GTSNPN, CDR2 SVGIG (reference sequence). The CDR3 nucleotides read TGTGCCTGGAGTGTACAGTCGAACACTGAAGCTTTCTTT. The encoded protein is CAWSVQSNTEAFF.